Presented here are 10 T cell receptor beta chains from one specimen sequenced in a study of read filtering for tumor transcriptome and immune sequencing. Molecular barcoded adaptors covering alpha/delta and beta/gamma chains were used on approximately 400 ng RNA. TCRdb called the reads again in MiXCR, with one record for every CDR3 protein. The sample records under 150,000 distinct CDR3 sequences, around 13% being singletons. The sequenced sample was a population of CD138-negative cells sorted from bone marrow. The receptor source for this set is a donor aged 40 or older with multiple myeloma.

The table lists this clonotype with many counts. V is TRBV27 and J is TRBJ2-5; TRBD2 agrees at 9 bases. V gave up 5 bases and J gave up 1 base; unmatched junction bases: 5. This CDR3 contains 15 residues. The germline V gene encodes CDR1 MNHEY and CDR2 SMNVEV (reference sequence). CDR3 bases: TGTGCCAGCAGTACCCTAGCGGGAACCCAAGAGACCCAGTACTTC. This translates into CASSTLAGTQETQYF.

This clonotype was found many times. V usage is TRBV11-3 and J usage is TRBJ2-7; D may be TRBD1 (5 bases). The CDR3 has 13 residues. Between the trimmed V and J ends, which lost 8 bases and 1 base, there was a span of 12 bases. Germline lookup yields CDR1 SGHNT and CDR2 YENEEA. DNA for the CDR3: TGTGCCAGCTCCTGGGCAGGGTCCTACGAGCAGTACTTC. This encodes CASSWAGSYEQYF.

There are many counts of this clonotype. The chain employs TRBV12-3 or TRBV12-4 and TRBJ2-1; a weak D match, TRBD2 (7 bases). Trimming left V 2 bases short and J 5 bases short, with 16 bases between. This CDR3 is built from 16 residues. The CDR3, as DNA: TGTGCCAGCAGTTTATCGAGGGGGGAGGGGAACAATGAGCAGTTCTTC. It specifies CASSLSRGEGNNEQFF.

This clonotype has a count of ten or more. This chain joins TRBV4-2 and TRBJ2-1; 9 positions agree with TRBD1. The CDR3 covers 13 residues. Germline-derived CDR1 and CDR2 are LGHNA and YNFKEQ. Germline trimming cut 6 bases from V and 8 bases from J; bases unmatched to any gene: 5. In DNA, the CDR3 is TGTGCCAGCAGATTAACAGGGGGCGATGAGCAGTTCTTC. This gives the protein CASRLTGGDEQFF.

In its sample, this clonotype was seen many times. The chain is built from TRBV13 and TRBJ2-7; tentatively, D is TRBD2 (5 bases). Germline lookup yields CDR1 PRHDT and CDR2 FYEKMQ (reference sequence). Trimming took 2 bases from V and 3 from J, leaving 11 bases between them. The CDR3 has 14 residues. This CDR3 reads CASSLSGKGYEQYF. In DNA, the CDR3 is TGTGCCAGCAGCTTAAGCGGTAAGGGCTACGAGCAGTACTTC.

This clonotype was counted at least ten times. The chain couples TRBV12-3 or TRBV12-4 to TRBJ1-3; D remains ambiguous. Trimming left V 1 base short and J 8 bases short, with 9 bases between. CDR3 size: 13 residues. The CDR3 DNA sequence: TGTGCCAGCAGTTTAGGTCAGGCGGACACCATATATTTT. Amino acids: CASSLGQADTIYF.

This clonotype was recorded at least ten times. The genes are TRBV6-4 and TRBJ2-1; TRBD2 matches at 14 bases. Looked up from germline, CDR1 is MRHNA and CDR2 is SNTAGT. There are 16 residues in the CDR3. Trimming cost V 5 bases and J 3 bases; bases outside gene matches: 3. CDR3 DNA sequence: TGTGCCAGCAGTCCCGGGACTAGCGGGAGCTACAATGAGCAGTTCTTC. Its protein product is CASSPGTSGSYNEQFF.

This clonotype showed up many times. J is TRBJ2-1 and V is TRBV10-3; 8 positions agree with TRBD2. The CDR3 contains 19 residues. Germline assignment: CDR1 ENHRY and CDR2 SYGVKD. The V gene end was trimmed by 0 bases and the J gene end by 1 base; junction bases not matched to a gene: 11. The CDR3 region has the DNA TGTGCCATCAGTGAGTCGAATCTAGCGGGTGTCGTGTCCTACAATGAGCAGTTCTTC. It yields the protein CAISESNLAGVVSYNEQFF.

This clonotype was observed many times. The rearrangement joins TRBV20-1 to TRBJ2-3; D is ambiguous. Trimming shortened V by 3 bases and J by 4 bases, and 5 bases separated the two germline ends. Germline V gene sequence: CDR1 DFQATT, CDR2 SNEGSKA (reference sequence). The CDR3 contains 11 residues. The CDR3, as DNA: TGCAGTGCTAGTTTCTCAGATACGCAGTATTTT. This gives the protein CSASFSDTQYF.

Worth noting for this clonotype: One base away lies a much larger clone, so this may be a sequencing read error. V and J are TRBV6-5 and TRBJ1-5; D is ambiguous. Looked up from germline, CDR1 is MNHEY and CDR2 is SVGAGI. The CDR3 spans 16 residues. As DNA, the CDR3 is TGTGCGACCGAGAACGAGAATGTCCGTAGCAATCAGCCCCAGCATTTT. As protein: CATENENVRSNQPQHF.